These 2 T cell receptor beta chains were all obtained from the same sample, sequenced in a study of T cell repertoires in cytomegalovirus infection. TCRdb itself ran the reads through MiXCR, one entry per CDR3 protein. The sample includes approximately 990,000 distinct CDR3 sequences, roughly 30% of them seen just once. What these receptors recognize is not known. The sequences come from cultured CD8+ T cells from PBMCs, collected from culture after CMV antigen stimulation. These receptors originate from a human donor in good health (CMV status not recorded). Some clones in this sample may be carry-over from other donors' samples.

Here the CDR3 DNA reads TGTGCCATCCTTTCTGCTAACTATGGCTACACCTTC. As protein: CAILSANYGYTF. The chain uses TRBV6-5 and TRBJ1-2; no clear D gene. With 10 bases removed from V and 0 bases from J, the gap between germline ends came to 9 bases. Germline V gives CDR1 MNHEY, CDR2 SVGAGI. The CDR3 spans 12 residues.

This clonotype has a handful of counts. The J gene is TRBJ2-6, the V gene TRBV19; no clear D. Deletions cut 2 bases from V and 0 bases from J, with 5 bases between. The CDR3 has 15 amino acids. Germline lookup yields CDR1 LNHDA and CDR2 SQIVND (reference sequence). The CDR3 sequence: CASSIKLSGANVLTF. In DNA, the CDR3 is TGTGCCAGTAGTATAAAGCTCTCTGGGGCCAACGTCCTGACTTTC.